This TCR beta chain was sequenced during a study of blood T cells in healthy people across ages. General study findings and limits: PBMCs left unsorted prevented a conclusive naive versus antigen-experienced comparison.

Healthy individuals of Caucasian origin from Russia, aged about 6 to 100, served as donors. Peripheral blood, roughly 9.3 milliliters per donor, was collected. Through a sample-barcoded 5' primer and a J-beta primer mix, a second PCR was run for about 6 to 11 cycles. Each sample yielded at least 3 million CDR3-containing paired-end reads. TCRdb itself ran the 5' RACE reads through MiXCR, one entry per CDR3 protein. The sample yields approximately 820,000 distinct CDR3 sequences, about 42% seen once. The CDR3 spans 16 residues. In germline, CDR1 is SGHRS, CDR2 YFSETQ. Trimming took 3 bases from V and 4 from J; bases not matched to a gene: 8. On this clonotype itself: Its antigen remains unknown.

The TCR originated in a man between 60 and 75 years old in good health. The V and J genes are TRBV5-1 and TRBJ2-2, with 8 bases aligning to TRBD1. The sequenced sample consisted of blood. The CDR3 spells CASSYLRQGSTGELFF. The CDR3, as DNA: TGCGCCAGCAGCTACCTGAGACAGGGGTCCACCGGGGAGCTGTTTTTT. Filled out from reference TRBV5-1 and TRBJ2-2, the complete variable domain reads KAGVTQTPRYLIKTRGQQVTLSCSPISGHRSVSWYQQTPGQGLQFLFEYFSETQRNKGNFPGRFSGRQFSNSRSEMNVSTLELGDSALYLCASSYLRQGSTGELFFGEGSRLTVL.